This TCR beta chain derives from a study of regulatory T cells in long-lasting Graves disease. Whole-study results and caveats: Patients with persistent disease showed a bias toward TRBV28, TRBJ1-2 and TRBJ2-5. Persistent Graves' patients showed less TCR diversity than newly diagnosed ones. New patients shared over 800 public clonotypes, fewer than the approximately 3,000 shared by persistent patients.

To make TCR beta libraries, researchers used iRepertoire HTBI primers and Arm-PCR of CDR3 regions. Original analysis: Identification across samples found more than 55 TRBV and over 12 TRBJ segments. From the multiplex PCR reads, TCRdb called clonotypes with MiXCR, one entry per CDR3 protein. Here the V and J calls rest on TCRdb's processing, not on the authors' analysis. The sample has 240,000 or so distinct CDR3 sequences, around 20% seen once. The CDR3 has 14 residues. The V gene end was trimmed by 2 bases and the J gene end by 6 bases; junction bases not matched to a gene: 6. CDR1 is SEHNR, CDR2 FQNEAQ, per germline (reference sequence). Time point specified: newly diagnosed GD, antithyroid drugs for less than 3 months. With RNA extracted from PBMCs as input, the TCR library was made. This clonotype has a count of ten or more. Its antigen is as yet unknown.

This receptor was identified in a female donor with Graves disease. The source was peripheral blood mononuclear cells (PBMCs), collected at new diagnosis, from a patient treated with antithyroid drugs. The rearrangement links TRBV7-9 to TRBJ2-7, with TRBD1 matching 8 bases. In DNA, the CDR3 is TGTGCCAGCAGCTTAAACGACAGGGGTACCGAGCAGTACTTC. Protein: CASSLNDRGTEQYF.